The 21 T cell receptor beta chains listed next were all sequenced from one sample in a study of blood T cell repertoires in COVID-19. Clones were sequenced by immunoSEQ multiplex PCR, and TCRdb holds only the in-frame ones, with some missing. The table lists fewer than 150,000 clones, over 70% of them singletons. Sequences were obtained from peripheral blood. These receptors were obtained from an elderly man with acute or convalescent COVID-19.

The genes are TRBV18 and TRBJ2-7; D is unresolved. CDR1 KGHSH and CDR2 LQKENI come from the germline V gene. This CDR3 region has 12 residues. V was trimmed by 2 bases and J by 1 base, leaving 3 bases between them. The CDR3 loop reads CASSPASYEQYF. Written as DNA, the CDR3 is TGTGCCAGCTCACCAGCGTCCTACGAGCAGTACTTC.

The chain has TRBV28 and TRBJ1-4, with D perhaps matching TRBD1 (6 bases). The germline V gene has CDR1 MDHEN and CDR2 SYDVKM. Trimming stripped 8 bases from V and 8 bases from J, with 27 bases between. This CDR3 has 17 residues. The CDR3: CASSPPLTGGPWEKLFF. In DNA form, the CDR3 reads TGTGCCAGCTCTCCCCCCTTGACAGGCGGACCTTGGGAAAAACTGTTTTTT.

V and J are TRBV9 and TRBJ2-3; tentative D call: TRBD2 (5 bases). The CDR3 covers 14 residues. V lost 4 bases to trimming and J lost 2 bases, with 11 bases between them. The V gene's germline CDR1 is SGDLS and CDR2 YYNGEE. CDR3 nucleotide sequence: TGTGCCAGCAGCACCCGACGGGACACAGATACGCAGTATTTT. Protein product: CASSTRRDTDTQYF.

This sequence joins TRBV5-1 and TRBJ1-1; TRBD1 agrees at 10 bases. This CDR3 has 17 residues. The V gene end was trimmed by 3 bases and the J gene end by 0 bases; junction bases not matched to a gene: 8. In germline, CDR1 is SGHRS, CDR2 YFSETQ. The CDR3 reads CASSSSRDRGLNTEAFF. CDR3 DNA: TGCGCCAGCAGCTCGTCCCGGGACAGGGGACTGAACACTGAAGCTTTCTTT.

This clone has a handful of counts. The chain combines TRBV5-1 with TRBJ2-2; a weak D match, TRBD1 (6 bases). V was shortened by 4 bases and J by 5 bases, with 12 bases between the two germline ends. Germline V CDR1 and CDR2: SGHRS, YFSETQ. The CDR3 has 14 residues. In DNA, the CDR3 is TGCGCCAGCAGCCCGGGGACAACAACCGGGGAGCTGTTTTTT. Translation: CASSPGTTTGELFF.

The genes are TRBV20-1 and TRBJ2-1; TRBD1 is a possible D gene (7 bases). Germline loops: CDR1 DFQATT, CDR2 SNEGSKA (reference sequence). This CDR3 has 14 residues. V lost 3 bases to trimming and J lost 5 bases, with 14 bases between them. The CDR3: CSASATGRHNEQFF. As DNA, the CDR3 is TGCAGTGCTAGTGCGACAGGGAGGCACAATGAGCAGTTCTTC.

This clone was counted between two and nine times. This chain connects TRBV11-2 to TRBJ1-6, with D tentatively TRBD1 (5 bases). V was shortened by 3 bases and J by 14 bases, with 14 bases between the two germline ends. Germline V gene data show CDR1 as SGHAT and CDR2 as FQNNGV. This CDR3 has 13 amino acids. This CDR3 reads CASSLGRLTALHF. The CDR3, as DNA: TGTGCCAGCAGCTTGGGTAGACTGACAGCCCTCCACTTT.

The rearrangement uses TRBV5-1 and TRBJ2-3; maybe TRBD1 (5 bases). CDR3 size: 14 residues. In germline, CDR1 is SGHRS, CDR2 YFSETQ. V was pared by 0 bases and J by 6 bases, with 11 bases between. CDR3 region: CASSLGGQGDTQYF. CDR3 DNA sequence: TGCGCCAGCAGCTTGGGGGGCCAAGGGGATACGCAGTATTTT.

This clone has only one observation. The chain is built from TRBV18 and TRBJ2-3; 8 bases agree with TRBD1. V gave up 3 bases and J gave up 1 base; unmatched junction bases: 21. This CDR3 region has 21 residues. Germline V gene lookup returns CDR1 KGHSH and CDR2 LQKENI. The CDR3 is CASSPLQRTGRLIDGTDTQYF. The CDR3 nucleotides read TGTGCCAGCTCACCTCTCCAGCGGACAGGGCGGCTGATAGACGGCACAGATACGCAGTATTTT.

The V gene is TRBV2, the J gene TRBJ2-7; perhaps TRBD1 as D (5 bases). CDR1 and CDR2 (germline): SNHLY, FYNNEI. Trimming took 7 bases from V and 4 from J, leaving 8 bases between them. The CDR3 consists of 11 residues. The CDR3 sequence: CASTGAYEQYF. The CDR3 region has the DNA TGTGCCAGCACTGGGGCTTACGAGCAGTACTTC.

Written as DNA, the CDR3 is TGTGCCAGCAGCGCTTTGGGGGGGGGCCTTACAGATACGCAGTATTTT. This translates into CASSALGGGLTDTQYF. The gene calls are TRBV7-6 and TRBJ2-3; possible D gene TRBD2, 7 bases. Trimming cost V 5 bases and J 3 bases, with 18 bases left between them. The CDR3 is 16 amino acids. Germline CDR1 reads SGHVS; CDR2 reads FNYEAQ.

The rearrangement links TRBV12-2 to TRBJ2-1; the D call in the table, TRBD2, was not verified against the DNA. TRBV12-2 is listed as a pseudogene. The CDR3 is 15 amino acids. The CDR3 bases are TGTGCAAGTCGCTTGGGACTAGCCGGGGGGGATGAGCAGTTCTTC. Protein product: CASRLGLAGGDEQFF.

The rearrangement links TRBV5-1 to TRBJ1-1, with D tentatively TRBD1 (6 bases). The ends were cut back, 6 bases at V and 4 bases at J, with 13 bases in the middle. The CDR3 covers 13 residues. Germline assignment: CDR1 SGHRS and CDR2 YFSETQ. The DNA for the CDR3 is TGCGCCAGCACCCTCCAGGGGTTCACTGAAGCTTTCTTT. Protein sequence: CASTLQGFTEAFF.

The chain links TRBV11-2 to TRBJ1-4; TRBD1 is a possible D gene (6 bases). Trimming pared 1 base from V and 7 bases from J, leaving 13 bases between. Per germline, CDR1 SGHAT and CDR2 FQNNGV. The CDR3 has 15 residues. The CDR3 DNA sequence: TGTGCCAGCAGCTTAGTGGGGGCGCCGGGTGAAAAACTGTTTTTT. Its translation is CASSLVGAPGEKLFF. Together with reference TRBV11-2 and TRBJ1-4, the CDR3 gives the full variable domain: EAGVAQSPRYKIIEKRQSVAFWCNPISGHATLYWYQQILGQGPKLLIQFQNNGVVDDSQLPKDRFSAERLKGVDSTLKIQPAKLEDSAVYLCASSLVGAPGEKLFFGSGTQLSVL.

The rearrangement links TRBV5-1 to TRBJ2-7; D not resolved. This CDR3 is built from 12 residues. V was trimmed by 2 bases and J by 2 bases, leaving 5 bases between them. Germline CDR1 and CDR2: SGHRS and YFSETQ. CDR3 DNA sequence: TGCGCCAGCAGCTTAAACACCTACGAGCAGTACTTC. This translates into CASSLNTYEQYF.

V is TRBV2 and J is TRBJ1-5; 7 nucleotides line up with TRBD1. J was trimmed by 0 bases and V by 6 bases; bases with no gene match: 2. The CDR3 is 14 residues long. Germline CDR1 and CDR2: SNHLY and FYNNEI. CDR3: CASSSGGSNQPQHF. In DNA form, the CDR3 reads TGTGCCAGCAGCTCAGGGGGTAGCAATCAGCCCCAGCATTTT.

The rearrangement uses TRBV3-1 (or the pseudogene TRBV3-2) and TRBJ1-1, with TRBD1 matching 7 bases. This CDR3 comprises 15 residues. CDR1 LGHDT and CDR2 YNNKEL come from the germline V gene (reference sequence). V dropped 3 bases and J dropped 10; count of bases not matched to a gene: 14. The CDR3 sequence: CASSQTGTASVGAFF. The CDR3, as DNA: TGTGCCAGCAGCCAGACCGGGACAGCCTCTGTAGGAGCTTTCTTT.

The rearrangement uses TRBV3-1 (or the pseudogene TRBV3-2) and TRBJ1-5; possibly TRBD1 for D (6 bases). Trimming shortened V by 4 bases and J by 7 bases, and 8 bases separated the two germline ends. Germline loops: CDR1 LGHDT, CDR2 YNNKEL (reference sequence). The CDR3 sequence is 12 residues long. The CDR3 sequence is CASSRQGQPQHF. CDR3 DNA: TGTGCCAGCAGCCGGCAGGGGCAGCCCCAGCATTTT.

This clone has only a few counts. This rearrangement joins TRBV18 to TRBJ2-7, with D possibly being TRBD2 (5 bases). Germline values: CDR1 KGHSH, CDR2 LQKENI. Trimming shortened V by 2 bases and J by 3 bases, and 11 bases separated the two germline ends. CDR3 length: 14 residues. Here the CDR3 reads CASSPESGFYEQYF. The CDR3 DNA sequence: TGTGCCAGCTCACCAGAGTCGGGGTTCTACGAGCAGTACTTC.

This clone has more than one count but fewer than ten. The gene calls are TRBV7-9 and TRBJ2-1; 7 bases align to TRBD2. V gave up 1 base and J gave up 6 bases; unmatched junction bases: 3. The V gene's germline CDR1 is SEHNR and CDR2 FQNEAQ (reference sequence). The CDR3 is 14 residues long. As DNA, the CDR3 is TGTGCCAGCAGCTTAGGAGGGAGGGCCAATGAGCAGTTCTTC. It is translated as CASSLGGRANEQFF. Full variable domain (remainder filled in from reference TRBV7-9 and TRBJ2-1): DTGVSQNPRHKITKRGQNVTFRCDPISEHNRLYWYRQTLGQGPEFLTYFQNEAQLEKSRLLSDRFSAERPKGSFSTLEIQRTEQGDSAMYLCASSLGGRANEQFFGPGTRLTVL.

The chain uses TRBV3-1 (or the pseudogene TRBV3-2) and TRBJ2-7, with TRBD2 identical over 7 bases. J gave up 3 bases and V 4 bases, and 6 bases lay outside the gene matches. This CDR3 contains 14 residues. Germline-derived CDR1 and CDR2 are LGHDT and YNNKEL (reference sequence). The CDR3 nucleotides read TGTGCCAGCAGCCCCCCCGGGAGGATCTACGAGCAGTACTTC. Protein sequence: CASSPPGRIYEQYF.